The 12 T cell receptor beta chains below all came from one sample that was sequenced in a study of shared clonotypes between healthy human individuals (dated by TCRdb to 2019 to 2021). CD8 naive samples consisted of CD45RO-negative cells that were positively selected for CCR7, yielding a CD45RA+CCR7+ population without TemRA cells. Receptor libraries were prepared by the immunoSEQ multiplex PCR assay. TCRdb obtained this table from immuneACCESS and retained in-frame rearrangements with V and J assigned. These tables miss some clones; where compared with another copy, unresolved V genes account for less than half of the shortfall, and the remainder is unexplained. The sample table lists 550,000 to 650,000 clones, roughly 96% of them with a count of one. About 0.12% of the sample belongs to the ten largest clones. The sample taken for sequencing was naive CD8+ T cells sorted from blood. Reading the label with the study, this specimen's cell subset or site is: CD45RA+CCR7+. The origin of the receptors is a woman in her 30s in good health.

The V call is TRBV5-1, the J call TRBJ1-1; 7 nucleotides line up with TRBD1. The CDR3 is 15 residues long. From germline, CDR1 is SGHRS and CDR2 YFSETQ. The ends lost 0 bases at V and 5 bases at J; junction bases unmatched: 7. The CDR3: CASSLGKGARTEAFF. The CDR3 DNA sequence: TGCGCCAGCAGCTTGGGCAAGGGGGCCCGAACTGAAGCTTTCTTT.

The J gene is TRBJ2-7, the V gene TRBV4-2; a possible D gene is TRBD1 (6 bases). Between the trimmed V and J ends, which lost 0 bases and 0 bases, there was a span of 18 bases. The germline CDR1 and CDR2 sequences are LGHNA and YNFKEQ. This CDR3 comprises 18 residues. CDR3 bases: TGTGCCAGCAGCCAAGATGTCTCTAGGACAGTGATCTCCTACGAGCAGTACTTC. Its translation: CASSQDVSRTVISYEQYF.

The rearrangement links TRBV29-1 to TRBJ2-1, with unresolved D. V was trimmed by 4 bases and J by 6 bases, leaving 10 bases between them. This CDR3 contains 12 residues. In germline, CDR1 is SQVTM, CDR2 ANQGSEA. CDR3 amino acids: CSVVLLGNEQFF. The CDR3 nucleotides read TGCAGCGTTGTCCTCTTGGGCAATGAGCAGTTCTTC.

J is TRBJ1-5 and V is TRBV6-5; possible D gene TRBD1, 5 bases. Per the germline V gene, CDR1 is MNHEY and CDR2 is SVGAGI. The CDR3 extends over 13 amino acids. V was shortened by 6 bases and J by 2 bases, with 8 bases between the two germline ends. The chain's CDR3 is CASRGDGNQPQHF. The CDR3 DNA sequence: TGTGCCAGCAGAGGGGACGGCAATCAGCCCCAGCATTTT.

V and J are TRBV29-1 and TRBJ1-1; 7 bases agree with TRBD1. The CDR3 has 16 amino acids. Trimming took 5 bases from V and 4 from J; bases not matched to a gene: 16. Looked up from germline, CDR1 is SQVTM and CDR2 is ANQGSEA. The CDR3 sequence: CSVPDREGLFGTEAFF. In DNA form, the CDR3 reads TGCAGCGTTCCAGACAGGGAAGGCTTGTTTGGCACTGAAGCTTTCTTT.

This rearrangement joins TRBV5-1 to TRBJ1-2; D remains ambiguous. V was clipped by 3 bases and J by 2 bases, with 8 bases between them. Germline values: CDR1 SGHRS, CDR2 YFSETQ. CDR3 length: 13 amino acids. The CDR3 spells CASSSRLNYGYTF. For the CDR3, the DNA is TGCGCCAGCAGCTCACGCTTAAACTATGGCTACACCTTC.

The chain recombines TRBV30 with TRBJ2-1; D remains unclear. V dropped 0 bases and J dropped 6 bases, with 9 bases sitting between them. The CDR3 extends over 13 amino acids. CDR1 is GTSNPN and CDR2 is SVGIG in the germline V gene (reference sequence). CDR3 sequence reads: CAWSVSHPNEQFF. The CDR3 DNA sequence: TGTGCCTGGAGTGTATCTCATCCCAATGAGCAGTTCTTC. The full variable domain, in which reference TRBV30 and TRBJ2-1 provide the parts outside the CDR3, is SQTIHQWPATLVQPVGSPLSLECTVEGTSNPNLYWYRQAAGRGLQLLFYSVGIGQISSEVPQNLSASRPQDRQFILSSKKLLLSDSGFYLCAWSVSHPNEQFFGPGTRLTVL.

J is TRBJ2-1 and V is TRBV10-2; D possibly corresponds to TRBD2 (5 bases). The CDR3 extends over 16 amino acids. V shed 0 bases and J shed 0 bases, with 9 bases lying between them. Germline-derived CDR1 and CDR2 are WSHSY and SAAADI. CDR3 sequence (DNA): TGCGCCAGCAGTGAGTCGAGCGGAGACTCCTACAATGAGCAGTTCTTC. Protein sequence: CASSESSGDSYNEQFF.

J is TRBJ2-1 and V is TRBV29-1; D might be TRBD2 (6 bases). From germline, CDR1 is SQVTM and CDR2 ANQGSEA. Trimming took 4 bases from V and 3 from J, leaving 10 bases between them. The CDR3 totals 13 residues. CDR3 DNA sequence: TGCAGCGTTGGCCTAGCGAACTACAATGAGCAGTTCTTC. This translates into CSVGLANYNEQFF.

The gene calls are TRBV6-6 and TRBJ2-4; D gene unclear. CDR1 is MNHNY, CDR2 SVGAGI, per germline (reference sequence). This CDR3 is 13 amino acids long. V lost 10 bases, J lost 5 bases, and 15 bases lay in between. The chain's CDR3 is CATRDPGQNIQYF. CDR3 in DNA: TGTGCCACTAGAGACCCGGGTCAAAACATTCAGTACTTC.

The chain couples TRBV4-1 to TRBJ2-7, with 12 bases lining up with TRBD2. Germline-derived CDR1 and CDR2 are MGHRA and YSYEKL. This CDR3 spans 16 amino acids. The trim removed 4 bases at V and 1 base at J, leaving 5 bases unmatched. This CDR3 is CASSRLAGERSYEQYF. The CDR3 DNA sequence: TGCGCCAGCAGCCGACTAGCGGGAGAGCGATCCTACGAGCAGTACTTC.

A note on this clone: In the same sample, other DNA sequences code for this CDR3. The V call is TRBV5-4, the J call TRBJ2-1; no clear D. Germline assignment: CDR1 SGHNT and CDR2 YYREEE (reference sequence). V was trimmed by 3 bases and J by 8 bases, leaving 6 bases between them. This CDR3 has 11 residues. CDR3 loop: CASSSSHEQFF. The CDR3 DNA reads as TGTGCCAGCAGCTCGTCCCATGAGCAGTTCTTC.